This entry lists 7 T cell receptor beta chains sequenced from one sample in a study of blood T cell repertoires in COVID-19. The table came from immunoSEQ multiplex PCR; TCRdb's copy has only in-frame clones and leaves some out. The profile covers 200,000 to 300,000 clones, with approximately 89% appearing a single time and 0.95% to 1.5% taken by the ten largest. The sample consisted of PBMCs or T cells enriched from blood (not recorded which). All receptors derive from a middle-aged woman with acute COVID-19.

The chain has TRBV10-2 and TRBJ2-5; 9 bases line up with TRBD2. V shed 2 bases, J shed 1 base, and the junction held 5 bases outside the gene matches. The germline V gene has CDR1 WSHSY and CDR2 SAAADI. The CDR3 sequence is 16 residues long. CDR3 DNA sequence: TGCGCCAGCAGTGAGGATCTAGCGGGAATCCAAGAGACCCAGTACTTC. This gives the protein CASSEDLAGIQETQYF.

The chain recombines TRBV18 with TRBJ2-7, with D uncertain. V lost 2 bases and J 1 base, leaving 9 bases between the germline ends. Germline V CDR1 and CDR2: KGHSH, LQKENI. The CDR3 spans 14 residues. As DNA, the CDR3 is TGTGCCAGCTCACCAGGGTTAGCATCCTACGAGCAGTACTTC. Its protein is CASSPGLASYEQYF.

The rearrangement joins TRBV27 to TRBJ2-3, with TRBD1 as a possible D gene (6 bases). This CDR3 has 14 amino acids. Looked up from germline, CDR1 is MNHEY and CDR2 is SMNVEV (reference sequence). V was cut by 5 bases and J by 2 bases, with 11 bases left in between. The CDR3 loop reads CASSPGTNTDTQYF. DNA for the CDR3: TGTGCCAGCAGTCCCGGGACAAACACAGATACGCAGTATTTT.

The V gene is TRBV11-2, the J gene TRBJ2-2; 10 nucleotides match TRBD2. CDR1 and CDR2 (germline): SGHAT, FQNNGV. This CDR3 has 15 residues. V lost 6 bases, J lost 1 base, and 2 bases stayed unmatched. For the CDR3, the DNA is TGTGCCAGCAGAACTAGCGGGAAGAACACCGGGGAGCTGTTTTTT. Translation: CASRTSGKNTGELFF.

This chain links TRBV7-9 with TRBJ1-1, with D possibly TRBD1 on 5 matching bases. This CDR3 comprises 14 residues. V was pared by 2 bases and J by 2 bases, with 9 bases between. The germline gives CDR1 SEHNR, CDR2 FQNEAQ (reference sequence). The CDR3 loop reads CASSLMDINTEAFF. The CDR3 DNA is TGTGCCAGCAGCTTAATGGACATTAACACTGAAGCTTTCTTT.

The gene calls are TRBV11-2 and TRBJ2-5; no firm D call. V dropped 1 base and J dropped 3 bases, with 3 bases sitting between them. The CDR3 loop spans 12 amino acids. The germline V gene has CDR1 SGHAT and CDR2 FQNNGV. Written as DNA, the CDR3 is TGTGCCAGCAGCTTAGGCGAAGAGACCCAGTACTTC. This sequence encodes CASSLGEETQYF.

This clone appeared a single time. The rearrangement links TRBV30 to TRBJ1-6; D not resolved. The CDR3 has 12 amino acids. V was clipped by 2 bases and J by 5 bases, with 4 bases between them. Germline CDR1 GTSNPN, CDR2 SVGIG (reference sequence). As DNA, the CDR3 is TGTGCCTGGAGTCCAGATAATTCACCCCTCCACTTT. Translating gives CAWSPDNSPLHF.